The sample holds many counts of the clone carrying this TCR beta chain. Its specificity is not known. Trimming removed 2 bases from V and 2 bases from J, with 7 bases in between. This CDR3 spans 13 amino acids. The entry originates in a study of response to subunit inactivated influenza vaccine. Study results and limitations: Researchers suggested that each seasonal influenza vaccination recruits few new T cells.

TCRdb called the RT-PCR reads again in MiXCR, with one record for every CDR3 protein. Altogether 150,000 to 200,000 distinct CDR3 sequences are present, over 8.5% being singletons, with the ten largest covering roughly a third. The chain recombines TRBV12-3 or TRBV12-4 with TRBJ2-7; the D is unclear. This material consisted of CD8+ T cells sorted from PBMCs, taken about 23 months after vaccination. This clonotype was sampled from a man between 45 and 75 years old who received an inactivated influenza vaccine. The CDR3 nucleotides are TGTGCCAGCAGTTTATCCCGGCCCTACGAGCAGTACTTC. Protein sequence: CASSLSRPYEQYF.